This TCR beta chain stems from a study of response to subunit inactivated influenza vaccine. Study-wide results and caveats: That few new T cells are recruited by each seasonal influenza vaccination was the authors' suggestion.

This CDR3 spans 15 amino acids. V shed 5 bases and J shed 5 bases, with 19 bases lying between them. As concerns this clonotype: Its matching antigen is unknown.

TCRdb processed the RT-PCR reads anew with MiXCR; each CDR3 protein has one entry. The sample contains approximately 500,000 distinct CDR3 sequences, approximately 14% of which appear only once. Sequences were derived from PBMCs from blood, sampled about 11 days after vaccination. This TCR derives from a man in his forties or fifties who received an inactivated influenza vaccine. This chain connects TRBV12-3 or TRBV12-4 to TRBJ2-7; D could derive from TRBD1 or TRBD2 (5 bases each). This CDR3 is CASSPGTKGVHEQYF. The DNA for the CDR3 is TGTGCCAGCAGTCCCGGGACCAAGGGCGTCCACGAGCAGTACTTC.